One sample yielded the 3 T cell receptor beta chains listed below, sequenced in a study of blood T cell repertoires in COVID-19. TCRdb's table, derived via immunoSEQ multiplex PCR, lists solely in-frame clones and lacks some. This repertoire shows over 45,000 clones, roughly four fifths found once; its top ten account for around 7%. Sequenced sample: peripheral blood. These receptors were taken from a man aged 35-49 years with acute or convalescent COVID-19.

This clone was seen only once. V is TRBV28 and J is TRBJ1-2; tentatively, D is TRBD1 (6 bases). The germline gives CDR1 MDHEN, CDR2 SYDVKM. The CDR3 consists of 15 residues. Trimming took off 6 bases at V and 5 bases at J, with 19 bases between the two ends. The CDR3 spells CASRASQGIIYGYTF. The CDR3 DNA is TGTGCCAGCAGAGCCTCACAGGGAATTATATATGGCTACACCTTC.

In its sample, this clone was seen a few times. The V and J genes are TRBV28 and TRBJ2-7; a weak D match, TRBD2 (5 bases). The CDR3 is 13 residues long. The V and J ends lost 4 bases and 4 bases respectively, with 11 bases between them. Germline values: CDR1 MDHEN, CDR2 SYDVKM. CDR3 sequence (DNA): TGTGCCAGCAGTTCTAGCCCCCCTTACGAGCAGTACTTC. Residues: CASSSSPPYEQYF.

The chain recombines TRBV4-1 with TRBJ2-6; TRBD2 is a possible D gene (7 bases). CDR3 length: 22 amino acids. Germline lookup yields CDR1 MGHRA and CDR2 YSYEKL. V lost 0 bases and J lost 2, with 26 bases in between. CDR3 residues: CASSQDQSGHLGGRAGANVLTF. CDR3 sequence (DNA): TGCGCCAGCAGCCAAGATCAGAGCGGGCACTTAGGGGGGAGGGCTGGGGCCAACGTCCTGACTTTC.